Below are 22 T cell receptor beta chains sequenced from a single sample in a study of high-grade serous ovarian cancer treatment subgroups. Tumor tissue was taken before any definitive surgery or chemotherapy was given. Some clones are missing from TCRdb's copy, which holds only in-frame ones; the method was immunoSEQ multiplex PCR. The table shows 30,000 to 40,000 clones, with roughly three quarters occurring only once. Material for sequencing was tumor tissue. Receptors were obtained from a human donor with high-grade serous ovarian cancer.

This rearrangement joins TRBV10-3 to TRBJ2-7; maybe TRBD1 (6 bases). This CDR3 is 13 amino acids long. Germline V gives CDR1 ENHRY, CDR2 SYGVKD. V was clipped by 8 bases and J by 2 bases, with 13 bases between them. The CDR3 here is CAIAAQGTYEQYF. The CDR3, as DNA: TGTGCCATCGCAGCCCAGGGGACCTACGAGCAGTACTTC.

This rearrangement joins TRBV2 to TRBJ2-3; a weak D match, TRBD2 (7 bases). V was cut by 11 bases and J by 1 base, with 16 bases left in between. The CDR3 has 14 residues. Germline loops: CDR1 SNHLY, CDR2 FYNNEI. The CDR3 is CAAGGRVRTDTQYF. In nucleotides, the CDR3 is TGTGCCGCCGGGGGGCGGGTTCGCACAGATACGCAGTATTTT.

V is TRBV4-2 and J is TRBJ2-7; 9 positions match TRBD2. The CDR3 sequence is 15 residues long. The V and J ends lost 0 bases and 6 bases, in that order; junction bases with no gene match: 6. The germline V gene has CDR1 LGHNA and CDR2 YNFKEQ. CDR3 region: CASSQENSGRFEQYF. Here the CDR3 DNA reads TGTGCCAGCAGCCAAGAAAATAGCGGGAGATTCGAGCAGTACTTC.

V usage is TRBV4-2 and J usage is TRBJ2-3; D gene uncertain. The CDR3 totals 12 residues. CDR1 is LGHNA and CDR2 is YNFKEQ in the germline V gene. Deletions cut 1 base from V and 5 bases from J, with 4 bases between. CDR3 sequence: CASSQGGDTQYF. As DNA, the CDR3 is TGTGCCAGCAGCCAAGGTGGAGATACGCAGTATTTT.

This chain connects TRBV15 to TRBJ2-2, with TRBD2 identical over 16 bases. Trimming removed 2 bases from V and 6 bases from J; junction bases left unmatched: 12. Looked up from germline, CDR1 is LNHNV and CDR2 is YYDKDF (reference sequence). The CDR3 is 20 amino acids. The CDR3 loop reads CATSRSPGTSGRAGPGELFF. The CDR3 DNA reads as TGTGCCACCAGCAGAAGTCCCGGGACTAGCGGGAGGGCCGGCCCCGGGGAGCTGTTTTTT.

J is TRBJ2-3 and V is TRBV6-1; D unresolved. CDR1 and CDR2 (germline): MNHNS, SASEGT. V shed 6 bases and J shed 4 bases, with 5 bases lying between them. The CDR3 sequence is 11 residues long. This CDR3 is CASSLPDTQYF. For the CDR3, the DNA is TGTGCCAGCAGCCTCCCAGATACGCAGTATTTT.

This chain's CDR3 is CAGGTSGLYEQYF. The CDR3 region has the DNA TGTGCCGGAGGGACTAGCGGGTTGTACGAGCAGTACTTC. V usage is TRBV5-4 and J usage is TRBJ2-7, with TRBD2 matching 12 bases. The CDR3 sequence is 13 residues long. The germline V gene has CDR1 SGHNT and CDR2 YYREEE (reference sequence). The V gene end was trimmed by 10 bases and the J gene end by 4 bases; junction bases not matched to a gene: 6.

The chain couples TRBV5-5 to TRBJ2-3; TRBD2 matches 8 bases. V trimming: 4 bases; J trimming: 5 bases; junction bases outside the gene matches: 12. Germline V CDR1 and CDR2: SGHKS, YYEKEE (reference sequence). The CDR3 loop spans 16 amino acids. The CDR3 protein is CASSLAGGYIVDTQYF. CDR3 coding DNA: TGTGCCAGCAGCCTTGCGGGAGGCTACATCGTAGATACGCAGTATTTT. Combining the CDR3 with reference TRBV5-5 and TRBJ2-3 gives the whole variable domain DAGVTQSPTHLIKTRGQQVTLRCSPISGHKSVSWYQQVLGQGPQFIFQYYEKEERGRGNFPDRFSARQFPNYSSELNVNALLLGDSALYLCASSLAGGYIVDTQYFGPGTRLTVL.

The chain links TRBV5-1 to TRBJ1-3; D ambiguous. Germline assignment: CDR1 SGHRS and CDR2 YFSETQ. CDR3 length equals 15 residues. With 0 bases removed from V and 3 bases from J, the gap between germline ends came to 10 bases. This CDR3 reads CASSLGGGIGNTIYF. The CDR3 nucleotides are TGCGCCAGCAGCTTGGGAGGTGGAATTGGAAACACCATATATTTT.

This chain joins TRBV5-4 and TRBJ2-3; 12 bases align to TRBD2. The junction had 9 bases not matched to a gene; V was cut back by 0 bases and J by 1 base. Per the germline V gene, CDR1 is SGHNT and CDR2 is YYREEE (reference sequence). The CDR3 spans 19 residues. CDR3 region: CASSLGSLAGGGRTDTQYF. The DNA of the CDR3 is TGTGCCAGCAGCTTGGGGAGTCTAGCGGGAGGGGGACGCACAGATACGCAGTATTTT.

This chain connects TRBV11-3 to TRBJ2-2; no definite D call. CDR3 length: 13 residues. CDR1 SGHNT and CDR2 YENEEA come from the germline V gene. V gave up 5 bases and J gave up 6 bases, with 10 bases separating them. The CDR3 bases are TGTGCCAGCAGCCTATATGACCCCGGGGAGCTGTTTTTT. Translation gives CASSLYDPGELFF.

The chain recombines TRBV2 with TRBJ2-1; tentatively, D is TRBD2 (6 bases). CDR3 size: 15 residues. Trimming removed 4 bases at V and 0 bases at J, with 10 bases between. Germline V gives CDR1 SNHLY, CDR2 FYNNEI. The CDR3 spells CASSGEAISYNEQFF. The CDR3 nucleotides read TGTGCCAGCAGTGGGGAGGCGATCTCCTACAATGAGCAGTTCTTC.

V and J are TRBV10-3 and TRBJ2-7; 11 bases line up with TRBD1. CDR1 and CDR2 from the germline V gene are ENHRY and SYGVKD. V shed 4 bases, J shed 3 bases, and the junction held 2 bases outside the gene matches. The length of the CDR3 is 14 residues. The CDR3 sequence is CAISGTGGCYEQYF. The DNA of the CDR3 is TGTGCCATCAGTGGGACAGGGGGCTGCTACGAGCAGTACTTC.

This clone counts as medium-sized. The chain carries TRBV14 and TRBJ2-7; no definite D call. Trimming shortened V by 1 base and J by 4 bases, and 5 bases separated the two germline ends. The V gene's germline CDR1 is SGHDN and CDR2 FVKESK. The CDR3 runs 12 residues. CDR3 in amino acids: CASSQGLYEQYF. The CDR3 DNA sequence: TGTGCCAGCAGCCAAGGGCTGTACGAGCAGTACTTC.

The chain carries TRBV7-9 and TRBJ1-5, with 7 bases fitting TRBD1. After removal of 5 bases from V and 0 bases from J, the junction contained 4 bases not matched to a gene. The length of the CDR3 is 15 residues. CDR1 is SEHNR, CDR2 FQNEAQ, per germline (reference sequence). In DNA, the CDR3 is TGTGCCAGCAGCCAAACAGGGGATAGCAATCAGCCCCAGCATTTT. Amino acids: CASSQTGDSNQPQHF.

The CDR3 region is CASSLGTGGVYGYTF. The CDR3 DNA is TGTGCCAGCAGTTTAGGGACAGGGGGCGTTTATGGCTACACCTTC. The chain carries TRBV28 and TRBJ1-2, with 12 bases that match TRBD1. Germline loops: CDR1 MDHEN, CDR2 SYDVKM. J lost 5 bases, V lost 2 bases, and 3 bases had no gene match. The length of the CDR3 is 15 residues.

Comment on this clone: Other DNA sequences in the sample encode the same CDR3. Here the CDR3 DNA reads TGTGCCAGCATGCAATCGGGGCAGGGCTACGAGCAGTACTTC. Translating it yields CASMQSGQGYEQYF. The V call is TRBV6-1, the J call TRBJ2-7; TRBD1 or TRBD2 may be the D gene (5 bases each). The length of the CDR3 is 14 residues. V was cut by 7 bases and J by 3 bases, with 16 bases left in between. Germline CDR1 MNHNS, CDR2 SASEGT.

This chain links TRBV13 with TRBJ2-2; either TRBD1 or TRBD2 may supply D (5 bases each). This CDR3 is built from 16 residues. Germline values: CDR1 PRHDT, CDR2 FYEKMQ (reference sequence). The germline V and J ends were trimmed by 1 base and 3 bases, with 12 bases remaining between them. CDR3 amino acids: CASSLVPSRDTGELFF. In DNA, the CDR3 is TGTGCCAGCAGCTTAGTCCCTAGCAGGGACACCGGGGAGCTGTTTTTT.

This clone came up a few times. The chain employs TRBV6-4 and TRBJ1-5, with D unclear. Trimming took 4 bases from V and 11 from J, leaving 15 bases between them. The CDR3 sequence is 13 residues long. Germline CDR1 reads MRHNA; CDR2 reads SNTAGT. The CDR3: CASSADFGEAQHF. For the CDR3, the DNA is TGTGCCAGCAGTGCGGACTTTGGGGAGGCCCAGCATTTT.

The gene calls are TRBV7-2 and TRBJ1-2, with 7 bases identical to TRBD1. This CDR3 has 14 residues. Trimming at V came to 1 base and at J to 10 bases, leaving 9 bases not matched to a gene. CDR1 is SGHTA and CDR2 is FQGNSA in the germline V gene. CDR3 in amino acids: CASSLEYRGPDYTF. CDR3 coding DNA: TGTGCCAGCAGCTTAGAATACAGGGGTCCGGACTACACCTTC.

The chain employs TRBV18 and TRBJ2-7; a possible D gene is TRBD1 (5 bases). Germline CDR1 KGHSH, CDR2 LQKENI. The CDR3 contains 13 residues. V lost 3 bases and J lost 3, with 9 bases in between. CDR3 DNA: TGTGCCAGCTCACCCGGACAAGACTACGAGCAGTACTTC. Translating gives CASSPGQDYEQYF.

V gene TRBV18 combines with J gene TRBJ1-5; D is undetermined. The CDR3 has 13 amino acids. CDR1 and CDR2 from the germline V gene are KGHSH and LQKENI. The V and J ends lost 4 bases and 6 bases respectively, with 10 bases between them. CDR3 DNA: TGTGCCAGCTCACGTGTCGAAAGTCAGCCCCAGCATTTT. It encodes CASSRVESQPQHF.